The entry that follows covers one TCR beta chain sequence. This entry comes from a study of radiotherapy plus CTLA-4 blockade in lung cancer. Patients with chemo-refractory metastatic non-small-cell lung cancer received focal radiation plus CTLA-4 blockade with ipilimumab. In germline, CDR1 is SGHTA, CDR2 FQGTGA. This CDR3 comprises 13 residues. The ends lost 5 bases at V and 6 bases at J; junction bases unmatched: 4. Produced via immunoSEQ multiplex PCR; TCRdb's table is partial and in-frame only. The table has about 97,000 clones, around 79% seen once. V and J are TRBV7-3 and TRBJ2-1, with 7 bases lining up with TRBD1. Here the sequenced sample was peripheral blood, taken from a patient treated with radiotherapy plus ipilimumab. The TCR originated in a human donor with non-small cell lung cancer who had a partial response to radiotherapy plus ipilimumab. Some clones in this sample may be carry-over from other donors' samples. The CDR3, as DNA: TGTGCCAGCAGCCGAGGGACAGTCAATGAGCAGTTCTTC. It yields the protein CASSRGTVNEQFF.